This entry describes one T cell receptor (beta chain). The data were taken from a study of T cell repertoires in cytomegalovirus infection. Study overall: Indicated by public TCR beta signatures were CMV infection and matching HLA type.

Germline CDR1 reads SGHKS; CDR2 reads YYEKEE (reference sequence). This CDR3 has 15 residues. Trimming shortened V by 4 bases and J by 0 bases, and 11 bases separated the two germline ends. Each CDR3 protein is one row after TCRdb ran MiXCR on the reads. Among 510,000 or so distinct CDR3 sequences listed, about 25% were seen once. The sequencing input was PBMCs. This receptor was obtained from a human donor in good health (CMV status not recorded). Some clones in this sample may be carry-over from other donors' samples. The chain has TRBV5-5 and TRBJ2-1; the D gene is possibly TRBD1 (6 bases). This CDR3 is CASSGQLTSYNEQFF. The CDR3 nucleotides are TGTGCCAGCAGCGGACAGTTGACCTCCTACAATGAGCAGTTCTTC.